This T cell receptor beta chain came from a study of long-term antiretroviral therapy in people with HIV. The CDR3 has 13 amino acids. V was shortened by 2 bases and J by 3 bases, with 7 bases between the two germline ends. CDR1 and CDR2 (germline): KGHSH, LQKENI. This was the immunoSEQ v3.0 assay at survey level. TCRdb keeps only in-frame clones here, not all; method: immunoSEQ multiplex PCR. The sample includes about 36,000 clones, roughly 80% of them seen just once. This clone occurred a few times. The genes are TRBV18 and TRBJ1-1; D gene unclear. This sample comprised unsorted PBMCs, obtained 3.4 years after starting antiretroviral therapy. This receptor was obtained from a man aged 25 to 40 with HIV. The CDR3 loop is CASSPGSYTEAFF. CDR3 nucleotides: TGTGCCAGCTCACCAGGCAGCTACACTGAAGCTTTCTTT. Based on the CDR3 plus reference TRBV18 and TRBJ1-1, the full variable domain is NAGVMQNPRHLVRRRGQEARLRCSPMKGHSHVYWYRQLPEEGLKFMVYLQKENIIDESGMPKERFSAEFPKEGPSILRIQQVVRGDSAAYFCASSPGSYTEAFFGQGTRLTVV.